This T cell receptor beta chain was recovered during a study of T cell repertoires in cytomegalovirus infection. Turning to the study itself: Public TCR beta signatures were indicative of both CMV infection and a matching HLA type.

TCRdb re-called the reads through MiXCR, storing one row per CDR3 protein. The data show 110,000 to 150,000 distinct CDR3 sequences, roughly 6% seen once. V lost 6 bases, J lost 5 bases, and 7 bases stayed unmatched. This CDR3 contains 15 residues. In germline, CDR1 is SNHLY, CDR2 FYNNEI. The genes are TRBV2 and TRBJ2-7; 13 bases fit TRBD2. The sequenced material came from PBMCs. This TCR derives from a human donor in good health (CMV status not recorded). Some clones in this sample may be carry-over from other donors' samples. The CDR3 region is CASRLRTSGGHEQYF. The CDR3 nucleotides read TGTGCCAGCAGACTCAGGACTAGCGGGGGCCACGAGCAGTACTTC.